This TCR beta chain was found in a study of blood T cell repertoires in COVID-19. Study-wide context: The United States, Italy and Spain were the sources of the acute and convalescent COVID-19 samples. T cells, B-cell-depleted T cells, or PBMCs provided the cDNA or gDNA that served as material.

Under the authors' procedure: Amplified reference gene primers provided the basis for estimating nucleated cell counts. Clones were sequenced by immunoSEQ multiplex PCR, and TCRdb holds only the in-frame ones, with some missing. V, J and clone size derive from that table, while D and trimming were established from the DNA sequence. The sample contains 20,000 to 25,000 clones, 85% to 90% of which appear only once. Specimen: peripheral blood. The TCR originated in a man aged 50-59 years with active COVID-19.

The CDR3 region is CASSLRILGQGVNEQFF. The DNA for the CDR3 is TGTGCCAGCAGCTTAAGGATACTCGGACAGGGGGTCAATGAGCAGTTCTTC. This chain links TRBV7-2 with TRBJ2-1, with TRBD1 matching 10 bases. After removal of 2 bases from V and 6 bases from J, the junction contained 10 bases not matched to a gene. The CDR3 contains 17 residues. The germline CDR1 and CDR2 sequences are SGHTA and FQGNSA.